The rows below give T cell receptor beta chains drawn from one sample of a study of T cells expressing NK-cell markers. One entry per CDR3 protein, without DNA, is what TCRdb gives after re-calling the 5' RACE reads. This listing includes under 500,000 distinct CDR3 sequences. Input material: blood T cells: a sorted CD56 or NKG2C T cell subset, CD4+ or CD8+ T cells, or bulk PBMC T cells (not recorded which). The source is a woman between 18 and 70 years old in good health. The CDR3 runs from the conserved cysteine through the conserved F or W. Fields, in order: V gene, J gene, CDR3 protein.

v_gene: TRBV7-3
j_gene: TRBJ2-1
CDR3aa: CASRLTASSYNEQFF

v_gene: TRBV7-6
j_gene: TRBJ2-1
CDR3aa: CASSLVAEEGEQFF

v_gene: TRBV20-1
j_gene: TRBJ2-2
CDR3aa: CSARRQRRNTGELFF

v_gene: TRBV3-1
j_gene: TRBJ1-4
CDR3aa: CASSQLEKLFF

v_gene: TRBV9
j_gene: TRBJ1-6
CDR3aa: CASSVQGEPLHF

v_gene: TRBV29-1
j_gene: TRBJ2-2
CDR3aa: CSVAWDTGELFF

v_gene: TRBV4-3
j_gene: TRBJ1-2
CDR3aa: CASSQDPQANQGIYGYTF

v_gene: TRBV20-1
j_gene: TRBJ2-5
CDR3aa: CSARHSGGAETQYF

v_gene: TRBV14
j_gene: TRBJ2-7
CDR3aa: CASSFSAGFEQYF

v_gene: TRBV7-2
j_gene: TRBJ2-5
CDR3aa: CASSLGMSGETQYF

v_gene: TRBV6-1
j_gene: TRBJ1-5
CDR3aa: CASSDAGTHQPQHF

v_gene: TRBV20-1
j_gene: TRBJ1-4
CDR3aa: CSAPWVPEKLFF

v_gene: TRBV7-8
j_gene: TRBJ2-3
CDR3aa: CASSGRTSGRARDTQYF

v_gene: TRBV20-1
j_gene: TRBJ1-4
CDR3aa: CSAPRDREEKLFF

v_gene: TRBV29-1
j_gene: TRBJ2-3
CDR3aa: CTPRGTRPLGTDTQYF

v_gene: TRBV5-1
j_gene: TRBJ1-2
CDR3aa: CASNPGTGALGYGYTF

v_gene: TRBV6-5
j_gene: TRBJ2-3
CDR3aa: CASSYSVGDPTDTQYF

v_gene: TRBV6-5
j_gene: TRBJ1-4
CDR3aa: CASSYSGTGGEKLFF

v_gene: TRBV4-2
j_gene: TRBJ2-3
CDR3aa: CASSQEGGARGAWYF

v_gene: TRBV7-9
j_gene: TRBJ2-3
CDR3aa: CASSLSPGLADTDTQYF

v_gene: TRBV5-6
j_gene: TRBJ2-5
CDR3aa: CASSFRLAQGETQYF

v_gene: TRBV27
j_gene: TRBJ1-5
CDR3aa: CASSYRGGNQPQHF

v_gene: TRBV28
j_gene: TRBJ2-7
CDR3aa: CASSTPGLANEQYF

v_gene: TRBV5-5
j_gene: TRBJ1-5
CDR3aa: CASSLREDNQPQHF

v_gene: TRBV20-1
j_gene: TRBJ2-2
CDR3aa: CSAFPPTGGLGELFF

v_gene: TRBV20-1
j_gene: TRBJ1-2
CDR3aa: CSANRGFGYTF

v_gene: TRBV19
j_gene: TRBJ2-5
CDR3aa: CASSMAGGETQYF

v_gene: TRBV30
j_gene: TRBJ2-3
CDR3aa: CAWSTGGTDTQYF

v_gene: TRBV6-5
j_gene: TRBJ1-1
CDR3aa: CASSYSESTEAFF

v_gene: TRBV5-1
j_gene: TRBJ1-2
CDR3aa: CASSLPGQGAYGYTF

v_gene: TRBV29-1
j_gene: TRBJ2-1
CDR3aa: CSVATGTSYNEQFF

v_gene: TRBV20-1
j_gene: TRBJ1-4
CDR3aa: CSARAFGVNEKLFF

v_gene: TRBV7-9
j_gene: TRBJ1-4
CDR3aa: CASSLAPGQEEKLFF

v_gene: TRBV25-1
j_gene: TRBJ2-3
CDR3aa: CASSESPRGPGTDTQYF

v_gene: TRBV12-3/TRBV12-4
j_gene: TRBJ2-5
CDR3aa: CASSALLAGGKTQYF

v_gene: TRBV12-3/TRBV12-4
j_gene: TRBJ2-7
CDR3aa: CASRGVLAGHGEQYF

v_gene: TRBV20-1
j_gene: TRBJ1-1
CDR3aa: CSAAPEGRVNTEAFF

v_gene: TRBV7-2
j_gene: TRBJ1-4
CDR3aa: CASSLLREKLFF

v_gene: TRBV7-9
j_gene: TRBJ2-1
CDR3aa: CATPNGPSNEQFF

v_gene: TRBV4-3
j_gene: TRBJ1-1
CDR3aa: CASSQGDGNTEAFF

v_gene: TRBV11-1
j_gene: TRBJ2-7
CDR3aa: CASSAYGFSYEQYF

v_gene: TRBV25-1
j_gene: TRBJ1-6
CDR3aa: CASGTAYNSPLHF

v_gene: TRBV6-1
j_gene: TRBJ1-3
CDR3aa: CASRGLFSGNTIYF

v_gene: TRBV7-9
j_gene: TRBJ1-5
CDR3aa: CASRHDNQPQHF

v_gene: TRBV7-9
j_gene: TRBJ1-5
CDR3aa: CASSLALGYSNQPQHF

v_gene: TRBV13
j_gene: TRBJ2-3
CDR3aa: CASSPGGGTPHTDTQYF

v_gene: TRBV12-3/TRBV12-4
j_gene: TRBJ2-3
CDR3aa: CASSYEGQGADTQYF

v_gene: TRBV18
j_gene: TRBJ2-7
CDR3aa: CASSQGGLSYEQYF

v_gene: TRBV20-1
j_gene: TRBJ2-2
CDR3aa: CSARLPGVRTGELFF

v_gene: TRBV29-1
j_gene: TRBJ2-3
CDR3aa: CSVVTSGSQYHGTDTQYF

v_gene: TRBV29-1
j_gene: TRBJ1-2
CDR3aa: CSVRGGYGYTF

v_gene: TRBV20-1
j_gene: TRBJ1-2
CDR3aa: CSANKGGDYGYTF

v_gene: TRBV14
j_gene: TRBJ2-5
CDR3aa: CASAPGGLGETQYF

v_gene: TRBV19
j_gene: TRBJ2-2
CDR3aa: CASRSPLYRPTGELFF

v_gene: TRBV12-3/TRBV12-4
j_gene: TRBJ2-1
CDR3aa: CASRRRREGLGNEQFF

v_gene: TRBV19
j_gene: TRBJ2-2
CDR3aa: CASTSGNTGELFF

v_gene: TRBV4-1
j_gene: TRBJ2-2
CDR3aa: CASSHLSGGFAGELFF